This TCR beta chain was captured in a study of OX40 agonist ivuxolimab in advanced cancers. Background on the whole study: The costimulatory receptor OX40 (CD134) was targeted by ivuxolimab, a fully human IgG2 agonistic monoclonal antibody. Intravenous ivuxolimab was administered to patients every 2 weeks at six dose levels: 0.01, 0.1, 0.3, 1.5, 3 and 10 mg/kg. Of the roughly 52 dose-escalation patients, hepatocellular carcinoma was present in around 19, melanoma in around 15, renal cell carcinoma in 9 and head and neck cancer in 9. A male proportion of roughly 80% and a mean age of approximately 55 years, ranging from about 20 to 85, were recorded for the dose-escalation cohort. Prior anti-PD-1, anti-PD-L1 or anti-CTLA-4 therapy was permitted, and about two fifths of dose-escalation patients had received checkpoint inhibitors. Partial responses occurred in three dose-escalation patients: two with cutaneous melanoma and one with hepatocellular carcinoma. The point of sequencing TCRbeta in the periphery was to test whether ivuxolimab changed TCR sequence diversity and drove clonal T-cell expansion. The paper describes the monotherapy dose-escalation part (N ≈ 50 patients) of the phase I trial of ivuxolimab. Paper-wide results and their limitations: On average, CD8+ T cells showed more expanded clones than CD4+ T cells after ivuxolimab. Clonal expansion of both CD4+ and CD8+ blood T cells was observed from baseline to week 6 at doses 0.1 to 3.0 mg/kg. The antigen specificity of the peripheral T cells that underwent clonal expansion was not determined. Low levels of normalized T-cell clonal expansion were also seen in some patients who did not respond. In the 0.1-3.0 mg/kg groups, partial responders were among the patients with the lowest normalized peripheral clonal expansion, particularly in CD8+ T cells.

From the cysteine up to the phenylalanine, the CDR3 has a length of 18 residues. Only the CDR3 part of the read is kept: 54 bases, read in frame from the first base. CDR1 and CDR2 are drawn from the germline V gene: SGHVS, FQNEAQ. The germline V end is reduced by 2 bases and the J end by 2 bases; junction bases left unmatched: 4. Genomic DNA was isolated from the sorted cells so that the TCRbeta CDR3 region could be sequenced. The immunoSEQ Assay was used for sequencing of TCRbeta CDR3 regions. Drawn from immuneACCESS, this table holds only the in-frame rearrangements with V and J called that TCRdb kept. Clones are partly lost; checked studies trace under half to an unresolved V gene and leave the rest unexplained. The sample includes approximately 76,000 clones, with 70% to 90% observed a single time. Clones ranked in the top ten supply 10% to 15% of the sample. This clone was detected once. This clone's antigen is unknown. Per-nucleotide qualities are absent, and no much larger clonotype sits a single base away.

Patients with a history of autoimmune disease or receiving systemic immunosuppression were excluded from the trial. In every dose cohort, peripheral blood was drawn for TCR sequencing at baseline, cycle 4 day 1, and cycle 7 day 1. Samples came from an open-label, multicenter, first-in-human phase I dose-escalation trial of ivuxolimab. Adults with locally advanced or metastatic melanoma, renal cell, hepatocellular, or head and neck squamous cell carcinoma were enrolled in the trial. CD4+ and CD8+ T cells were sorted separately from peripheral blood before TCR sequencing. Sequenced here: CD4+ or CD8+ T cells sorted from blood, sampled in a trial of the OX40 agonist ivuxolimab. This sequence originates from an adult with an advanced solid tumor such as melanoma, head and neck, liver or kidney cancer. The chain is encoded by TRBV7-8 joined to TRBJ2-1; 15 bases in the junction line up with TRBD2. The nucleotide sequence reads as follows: TGTGCCAGCAGCTTAATCAGGACTAGCGGGAGGGCCTACAATGAGCAGTTCTTC. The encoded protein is CASSLIRTSGRAYNEQFF.